This T cell receptor (beta chain) comes out of a study of neoadjuvant anti-PD-1 for oral cavity cancer. Background on the study: Patients without progression received a fourth nivolumab dose around day 43, then surgical resection on days 50-56.

Study-wide results and limits: Each response group had just a few patients in TCR analyses.

Some clones are missing from TCRdb's copy, which holds only in-frame ones; the method was immunoSEQ multiplex PCR. The table lists approximately 67,000 clones, more than 70% of them singletons. With respect to this clone: Antigen specificity is unknown.

Analysis of PBMCs was direct, with no culture step. Material: PBMCs, obtained before nivolumab (anti-PD-1) treatment. This clonotype originated in a person between 35 and 79 years old with oral cavity squamous cell carcinoma.

CDR3 nucleotides: TGTGCCAGCAGTTTAATAACCGGGACAGGGGGCTCCTACGAGCAGTACTTC. Amino acid sequence: CASSLITGTGGSYEQYF. V gene TRBV28 combines with J gene TRBJ2-7, with 11 bases lining up with TRBD1. The germline CDR1 and CDR2 sequences are MDHEN and SYDVKM. Unmatched junction bases numbered 6, after V lost 2 bases and J lost 0 bases. This CDR3 comprises 17 residues.